These 28 T cell receptor beta chains originate from one sample sequenced in a study of T-cell reconstitution after alpha-beta-depleted transplantation in children (dated by TCRdb to the mid-2010s). The library was obtained by PCR. The instrument given in TCRdb is Illumina HiSeq 2500. Molecular barcoding was employed in the preparation of TCR libraries, with unique molecular identifiers being used to normalize TCRbeta repertoire quantification. Using fastp trimming at Q25 and MiXCR clonotype assembly, TCRdb reanalyzed the public sequencing data and kept in-frame beta chains. Rows with a matching CDR3 protein are joined into one entry that keeps the most common DNA and genes. Counted in this sample were about 610,000 distinct CDR3 sequences; roughly a tenth of them appeared once. The ten largest clonotypes hold less than 5% of the sample. Sequencing used PBMCs from the stem cell graft donor, obtained from the stem cell graft. These receptors were obtained from a human donor who donated a stem cell graft to a child with acute myeloid leukemia.

The table lists this clonotype with many counts. The rearrangement joins TRBV28 to TRBJ2-1; D is undetermined. The V and J ends lost 2 bases and 0 bases respectively, with 8 bases between them. The CDR3 has 15 amino acids. Looked up from germline, CDR1 is MDHEN and CDR2 is SYDVKM. This chain's CDR3 is CASSLLPSSYNEQFF. The CDR3 bases are TGTGCCAGCAGTTTACTCCCGAGCTCCTACAATGAGCAGTTCTTC.

This clonotype showed up just a few times. The chain recombines TRBV6-2 or TRBV6-3 with TRBJ2-3; D is possibly TRBD1 or TRBD2 (5 bases each). The CDR3 is 17 amino acids. Germline V gives CDR1 MNHEY, CDR2 SVGEGT. Between the trimmed V and J ends, which lost 2 bases and 3 bases, there was a span of 18 bases. CDR3 sequence reads: CASSYRGRSDSTDTQYF. For the CDR3, the DNA is TGTGCCAGCAGTTACCGGGGACGGTCGGATTCGACAGATACGCAGTATTTT.

This clonotype was picked up a small number of times. The chain links TRBV6-5 to TRBJ1-5; TRBD1 is a possible D gene (5 bases). The CDR3 length is 16 residues. V was shortened by 0 bases and J by 0 bases, with 9 bases between the two germline ends. Germline V CDR1 and CDR2: MNHEY, SVGAGI. The CDR3 coding sequence is TGTGCCAGCAGTTACTCGGGTGGGGGTAGCAATCAGCCCCAGCATTTT. It translates to CASSYSGGGSNQPQHF.

This clonotype came up a few times. The J gene is TRBJ2-3, the V gene TRBV20-1; D not resolved. Germline CDR1 reads DFQATT; CDR2 reads SNEGSKA (reference sequence). The V and J ends lost 6 bases and 3 bases respectively, with 13 bases between them. The CDR3 length is 13 residues. The CDR3 is CSAEARATDTQYF. In nucleotides, the CDR3 is TGCAGTGCAGAAGCGCGAGCTACAGATACGCAGTATTTT.

This clonotype was found many times. This chain links TRBV7-6 with TRBJ2-1; D call uncertain. CDR3 length: 14 residues. Trimming shortened V by 2 bases and J by 9 bases, and 14 bases separated the two germline ends. Per the germline V gene, CDR1 is SGHVS and CDR2 is FNYEAQ. CDR3 amino acids: CASSLRQPGTEQFF. In DNA form, the CDR3 reads TGTGCCAGCAGCTTACGGCAACCGGGCACTGAGCAGTTCTTC.

This chain connects TRBV20-1 to TRBJ2-1; no clear D. Per the germline V gene, CDR1 is DFQATT and CDR2 is SNEGSKA (reference sequence). CDR3 length: 14 residues. Trimming pared 0 bases from V and 5 bases from J, leaving 11 bases between. The CDR3 region has the DNA TGCAGTGCTAGAGATGGTAGGCCAAACAATGAGCAGTTCTTC. Its protein is CSARDGRPNNEQFF.

The gene calls are TRBV27 and TRBJ2-7; the match to TRBD1 covers 9 bases. This CDR3 is 14 amino acids long. Germline V CDR1 and CDR2: MNHEY, SMNVEV (reference sequence). Trimming at V came to 5 bases and at J to 6 bases, leaving 8 bases not matched to a gene. In nucleotides, the CDR3 is TGTGCCAGCAGTGCAGACAGGGGGGCAGGCGAGCAGTACTTC. Translation gives CASSADRGAGEQYF.

The genes are TRBV30 and TRBJ2-7; 8 bases fit TRBD2. The germline V gene encodes CDR1 GTSNPN and CDR2 SVGIG (reference sequence). The V segment lost 4 bases and the J segment 0 bases; nucleotides outside the gene matches: 2. This CDR3 is 13 amino acids long. CDR3 DNA: TGTGCCTGGACTAGCGGGCACTCCTACGAGCAGTACTTC. This sequence encodes CAWTSGHSYEQYF.

A few counts support this clonotype. This chain connects TRBV21-1 to TRBJ2-3; the table gives TRBD1 as D, unverified against the DNA. TRBV21-1 is described as a pseudogene. The CDR3 extends over 16 amino acids. CDR3 amino acids: CASSTHRQVQADTQYF. In nucleotides, the CDR3 is TGTGCCAGCAGCACTCATCGACAGGTCCAGGCAGATACGCAGTATTTT.

The genes are TRBV5-1 and TRBJ2-2; possibly TRBD1 for D (6 bases). Trimming shortened V by 4 bases and J by 8 bases, and 15 bases separated the two germline ends. Germline V CDR1 and CDR2: SGHRS, YFSETQ. The CDR3 is 14 amino acids. The DNA of the CDR3 is TGCGCCAGCAGCCCCGAGGGGGTGCGGGGGGAGCTGTTTTTT. Protein product: CASSPEGVRGELFF.

This clonotype was picked up a small number of times. This chain links TRBV5-1 with TRBJ2-7; D perhaps matches TRBD2 (6 bases). The CDR3 covers 16 residues. Looked up from germline, CDR1 is SGHRS and CDR2 is YFSETQ. The germline V and J ends were trimmed by 4 bases and 2 bases, with 19 bases remaining between them. The CDR3 loop is CASSAVPGRGTYEQYF. DNA for the CDR3: TGCGCCAGCAGCGCCGTTCCCGGGCGGGGAACCTACGAGCAGTACTTC. Full variable domain (rest looked up from reference TRBV5-1 and TRBJ2-7): KAGVTQTPRYLIKTRGQQVTLSCSPISGHRSVSWYQQTPGQGLQFLFEYFSETQRNKGNFPGRFSGRQFSNSRSEMNVSTLELGDSALYLCASSAVPGRGTYEQYFGPGTRLTVT.

At least ten counts were recorded for this clonotype. The rearrangement uses TRBV5-5 and TRBJ2-1, with no clear D. This CDR3 is 10 amino acids long. Per germline, CDR1 SGHKS and CDR2 YYEKEE (reference sequence). The V end was cut by 2 bases, the J end by 10 bases, with 4 bases between. CDR3 DNA: TGTGCCAGCAGCTTCCGCGAGCAGTTCTTC. It is translated as CASSFREQFF.

This clonotype was recorded many times. This chain connects TRBV20-1 to TRBJ2-7; D unclear. The CDR3 covers 14 residues. The V and J ends lost 0 bases and 8 bases respectively, with 17 bases between them. Germline loops: CDR1 DFQATT, CDR2 SNEGSKA (reference sequence). The CDR3 DNA is TGCAGTGCTAGAGATCCACGACAAGACAAGAAGCAGTACTTC. It encodes CSARDPRQDKKQYF.

This clonotype was seen only a few times. The rearrangement joins TRBV9 to TRBJ2-1; D possibly corresponds to TRBD2 (6 bases). Germline V gene sequence: CDR1 SGDLS, CDR2 YYNGEE. The CDR3 extends over 16 amino acids. V gave up 0 bases and J gave up 4 bases, with 14 bases separating them. The CDR3 sequence is CASSVEEAGLYNEQFF. The CDR3 DNA reads TGTGCCAGCAGCGTAGAGGAGGCGGGGCTATACAATGAGCAGTTCTTC.

In its sample, this clonotype was seen a few times. The CDR3 sequence: CASSLGLAVDNDEQFF. The CDR3 DNA follows: TGTGCCAGCAGCCTGGGACTAGCAGTGGATAACGATGAGCAGTTCTTC. The rearrangement links TRBV11-3 to TRBJ2-1; 9 positions match TRBD2. Per germline, CDR1 SGHNT and CDR2 YENEEA. The CDR3 covers 16 residues. After removal of 5 bases from V and 8 bases from J, the junction contained 13 bases not matched to a gene.

This clonotype is medium-sized in the sample. This chain uses TRBV29-1 with TRBJ2-5; D unresolved. The CDR3 totals 13 residues. Trimming removed 3 bases from V and 2 bases from J, with 10 bases in between. From germline, CDR1 is SQVTM and CDR2 ANQGSEA. The CDR3 reads CSVESAIQETQYF. CDR3 in DNA: TGCAGCGTTGAGTCAGCTATTCAAGAGACCCAGTACTTC.

The chain employs TRBV7-2 and TRBJ2-1, with D possibly being TRBD2 (7 bases). The CDR3 totals 16 residues. Germline CDR1 reads SGHTA; CDR2 reads FQGNSA. Trimming took off 1 base at V and 3 bases at J, with 13 bases between the two ends. The CDR3 sequence is CASSLGGGANYNEQFF. CDR3 nucleotides: TGTGCCAGCAGCTTAGGGGGGGGGGCCAACTACAATGAGCAGTTCTTC.

This clonotype was recorded at least ten times. This chain links TRBV25-1 with TRBJ1-3; D gene unclear. The CDR3 is 13 residues long. The germline V gene encodes CDR1 MGHDK and CDR2 SYGVNS. The germline V and J ends were trimmed by 4 bases and 0 bases, with 4 bases remaining between them. DNA for the CDR3: TGTGCCAGCAGTGTATTCTCTGGAAACACCATATATTTT. Amino acid sequence: CASSVFSGNTIYF.

On this clonotype: A much larger clonotype is one base distant, so this may be a read error. The conserved final phenylalanine or tryptophan is absent from the CDR3, which likely points to a read error. The gene calls are TRBV20-1 and TRBJ1-6, with TRBD1 identical over 9 bases. Germline V gene sequence: CDR1 DFQATT, CDR2 SNEGSKA (reference sequence). The CDR3 totals 16 residues. Losses at the gene ends were 4 bases for V and 0 bases for J; bases not matched to a gene: 4. This CDR3 reads CSAKGQGSSYNSPLHS. The CDR3 DNA sequence: TGCAGTGCTAAAGGACAGGGGAGCTCCTATAATTCACCCCTCCACTCT.

This clonotype was detected only a few times. The chain joins TRBV20-1 to TRBJ2-7, with D possibly being TRBD1 (6 bases). The CDR3 totals 14 residues. Trimming cost V 5 bases and J 3 bases, with 17 bases left between them. Germline V lookup: CDR1 DFQATT, CDR2 SNEGSKA (reference sequence). CDR3 sequence reads: CSAWDNQEDYEQYF. CDR3 nucleotides: TGCAGTGCTTGGGACAACCAGGAAGACTACGAGCAGTACTTC.

This clonotype was seen ten or more times. CDR3 sequence reads: CASSLGTSGFSTDTQYF. As DNA, the CDR3 is TGTGCCAGCAGCTTAGGGACTAGCGGGTTTAGCACAGATACGCAGTATTTT. This rearrangement joins TRBV7-6 to TRBJ2-3; 11 nucleotides match TRBD2. There are 17 residues in the CDR3. Trimming took 1 base from V and 0 from J; bases not matched to a gene: 3. Germline V gene sequence: CDR1 SGHVS, CDR2 FNYEAQ. Full variable domain (outside the CDR3, taken from reference TRBV7-6 and TRBJ2-3): GAGVSQSPRYKVTKRGQDVALRCDPISGHVSLYWYRQALGQGPEFLTYFNYEAQQDKSGLPNDRFSAERPEGSISTLTIQRTEQRDSAMYRCASSLGTSGFSTDTQYFGPGTRLTVL.

The V call is TRBV4-3, the J call TRBJ2-3; TRBD2 aligns across 14 bases. The V gene's germline CDR1 is LGHNA and CDR2 YSLEER. Trimming removed 4 bases from V and 1 base from J; junction bases left unmatched: 7. This CDR3 has 18 residues. CDR3 bases: TGCGCCAGCAGCCGGGAGGGACTAGCGGGAGAGGGCACAGATACGCAGTATTTT. Encoded protein: CASSREGLAGEGTDTQYF.

The rearrangement joins TRBV24-1 to TRBJ2-3, with D perhaps matching TRBD2 (5 bases). The CDR3 totals 15 residues. V was trimmed by 6 bases and J by 6 bases, leaving 18 bases between them. Per germline, CDR1 KGHDR and CDR2 SFDVKD. This CDR3 is CATSPPDLGGDTQYF. CDR3 DNA: TGTGCCACCAGTCCGCCCGATCTAGGAGGTGATACGCAGTATTTT.

This clonotype was picked up many times. This sequence joins TRBV29-1 and TRBJ2-5; TRBD2 aligns across 11 bases. The trim removed 3 bases at V and 1 base at J, leaving 4 bases unmatched. CDR1 SQVTM and CDR2 ANQGSEA come from the germline V gene. The CDR3 totals 15 residues. CDR3 in DNA: TGCAGCGTTGAGGCTAGCGGGAGGACCCAAGAGACCCAGTACTTC. This gives the protein CSVEASGRTQETQYF.

This clonotype was picked up many times. This chain joins TRBV28 and TRBJ1-5; D not resolved. V lost 3 bases and J 3 bases, leaving 9 bases between the germline ends. Per the germline V gene, CDR1 is MDHEN and CDR2 is SYDVKM. This CDR3 has 14 residues. As DNA, the CDR3 is TGTGCCAGCAGTTTGGGCGGGTACAATCAGCCCCAGCATTTT. Translated, it gives CASSLGGYNQPQHF. The whole variable domain, filled in from reference TRBV28 and TRBJ1-5, reads DVKVTQSSRYLVKRTGEKVFLECVQDMDHENMFWYRQDPGLGLRLIYFSYDVKMKEKGDIPEGYSVSREKKERFSLILESASTNQTSMYLCASSLGGYNQPQHFGDGTRLSIL.

This clonotype came up a few times. The chain is built from TRBV6-1 and TRBJ2-7; D remains ambiguous. V lost 7 bases, J lost 3 bases, and 13 bases lay in between. This CDR3 comprises 13 residues. Per the germline V gene, CDR1 is MNHNS and CDR2 is SASEGT. Here the CDR3 DNA reads TGTGCCAGCACTGGCCCCCCCATCTACGAGCAGTACTTC. Its translation is CASTGPPIYEQYF.

The chain carries TRBV5-1 and TRBJ2-7; D might be TRBD2 (6 bases). The germline V and J ends were trimmed by 6 bases and 1 base, with 17 bases remaining between them. Germline V gene data show CDR1 as SGHRS and CDR2 as YFSETQ. This CDR3 spans 15 amino acids. The CDR3 DNA reads as TGCGCCAGCACCCTCTCCGGGACTCCTTCCTACGAGCAGTACTTC. Translated: CASTLSGTPSYEQYF.

This chain connects TRBV7-2 to TRBJ2-7; a possible D gene is TRBD2 (5 bases). CDR1 and CDR2 (germline): SGHTA, FQGNSA. V was pared by 7 bases and J by 7 bases, with 14 bases between. The CDR3 has 12 residues. CDR3 nucleotide sequence: TGTGCCAGCACAGTGACGGGGTGGGAGCAGTACTTC. This gives the protein CASTVTGWEQYF.